This TCR beta chain was obtained from a study of T-cell reconstitution after alpha-beta-depleted transplantation in children. Trimming left V 5 bases short and J 6 bases short, with 20 bases between. Germline lookup yields CDR1 MNHEY and CDR2 SMNVEV (reference sequence). The CDR3 has 15 residues. This clonotype has at least ten counts. As it was prepared, the TCRbeta library received unique molecular identifiers. TCRdb reprocessed the PCR reads via MiXCR and lists one record per CDR3 protein. This table holds some 200,000 distinct CDR3 sequences, about 15% found once. The rearrangement joins TRBV27 to TRBJ2-7; TRBD1 might be the D (7 bases). Sequencing was performed on PBMCs from the stem cell graft donor, taken from the stem cell graft. The clonotype was recovered from a human donor who donated a stem cell graft to a child with acute lymphoblastic leukemia. CDR3 protein: CASSLATGRNGEQYF. DNA for the CDR3: TGTGCCAGCAGTCTAGCGACAGGGCGAAATGGCGAGCAGTACTTC.